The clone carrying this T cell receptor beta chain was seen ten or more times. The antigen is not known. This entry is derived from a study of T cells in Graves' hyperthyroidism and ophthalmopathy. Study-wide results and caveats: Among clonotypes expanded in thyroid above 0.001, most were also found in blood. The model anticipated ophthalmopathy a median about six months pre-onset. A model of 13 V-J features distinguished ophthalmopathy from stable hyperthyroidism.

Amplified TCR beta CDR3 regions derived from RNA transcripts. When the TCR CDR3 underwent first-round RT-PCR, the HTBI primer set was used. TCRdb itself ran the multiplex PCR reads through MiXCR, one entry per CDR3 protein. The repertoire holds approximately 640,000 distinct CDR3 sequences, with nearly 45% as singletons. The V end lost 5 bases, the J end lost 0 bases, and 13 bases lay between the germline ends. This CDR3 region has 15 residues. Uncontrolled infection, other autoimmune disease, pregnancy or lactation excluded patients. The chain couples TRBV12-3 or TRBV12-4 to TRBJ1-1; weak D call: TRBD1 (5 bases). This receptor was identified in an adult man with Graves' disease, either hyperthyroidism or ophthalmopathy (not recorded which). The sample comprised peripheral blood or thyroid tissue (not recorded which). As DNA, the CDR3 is TGTGCCAGCAGTCTGTCCGGGACCATGAACACTGAAGCTTTCTTT. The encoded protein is CASSLSGTMNTEAFF.